These T cell receptor beta chains were read from a single sample in a study of graft-versus-host responses after intestinal transplantation. Here immunoSEQ multiplex PCR was the method, and the copy in TCRdb shows in-frame clones only, minus some. There are over 65,000 clones in the sample; under 95% occur only once, and 7.6% lies in the top ten. These receptors' antigens are unknown. The input for sequencing was unstimulated CD8+ T cells sorted from spleen or lymph node cells, taken before transplant. All receptors come from a human donor who was the organ donor for an intestinal transplant. CDR3s include the opening cysteine and the closing phenylalanine or tryptophan. The D gene is left open where the match is weak. Clone size is given for some rows only: seen once, a few or many times, or a class if the clone is expanded.

size	V	J	D	CDR3	DNA
-	TRBV5-5	TRBJ2-6	-	CASSLTGLLSSGANVLTF	TGTGCCAGCAGCTTGACCGGGCTTCTTAGCTCTGGGGCCAACGTCCTGACTTTC
few	TRBV10-2	TRBJ2-7	TRBD1	CASCQGDKAYEQYF	TGCGCCAGCTGCCAGGGGGACAAAGCGTACGAGCAGTACTTC
once	TRBV19	TRBJ2-7	-	CASSIGQSYEQYF	TGTGCCAGTAGTATCGGACAGTCCTACGAGCAGTACTTC
-	TRBV5-1	TRBJ2-7	TRBD1	CASSMGQGGDEQYF	TGCGCCAGCAGCATGGGACAGGGGGGGGACGAGCAGTACTTC
-	TRBV19	TRBJ1-1	-	CASSIPYDMNTEAFF	TGTGCCAGTAGTATCCCTTACGATATGAACACTGAAGCTTTCTTT
-	TRBV14	TRBJ1-1	-	CASSQENRNTEAFF	TGTGCCAGCAGCCAAGAGAACCGGAACACTGAAGCTTTCTTT
-	TRBV4-2	TRBJ2-7	TRBD2	CASSQGRGAPYEQYF	TGTGCCAGCAGCCAAGGGCGGGGGGCCCCCTACGAGCAGTACTTC
-	TRBV19	TRBJ2-1	TRBD2	CASKPSSGFYNEQFF	TGTGCCAGTAAGCCCTCTAGCGGGTTTTACAATGAGCAGTTCTTC
-	TRBV7-9	TRBJ2-7	-	CAIEGKGYEQYF	TGTGCCATCGAGGGTAAGGGTTACGAGCAGTACTTC
-	TRBV10-3	TRBJ2-1	-	CAISDIGGAYNEQFF	TGTGCCATCAGTGATATAGGGGGGGCCTACAATGAGCAGTTCTTC
-	TRBV27	TRBJ1-1	-	CASSLYGKRLGIEAFF	TGTGCCAGCAGTTTATACGGGAAGCGACTTGGAATTGAAGCTTTCTTT
-	TRBV4-1	TRBJ2-5	TRBD1	CASSLRARQGETQYF	TGCGCCAGCAGCCTTCGGGCCCGACAGGGAGAGACCCAGTACTTC
-	TRBV5-8	TRBJ2-1	-	CASSWGRVSHEQFF	TGTGCCAGCAGCTGGGGTCGGGTTTCGCATGAGCAGTTCTTC
-	TRBV18	TRBJ1-4	-	CASSPRFGGGEKLFF	TGTGCCAGCTCACCACGATTCGGGGGTGGTGAAAAACTGTTTTTT
-	TRBV6-1	TRBJ1-5	-	CASKGRGVQPQHF	TGTGCCAGCAAGGGAAGGGGGGTGCAGCCCCAGCATTTT
-	TRBV10-2	TRBJ2-7	-	CASSESNWGSEEQYF	TGCGCCAGCAGTGAGTCGAACTGGGGGTCCGAGGAGCAGTACTTC
-	TRBV4-1	TRBJ1-2	-	CASSPGGQYLYGYTF	TGCGCCAGCAGCCCTGGGGGGCAGTACCTCTATGGCTACACCTTC
-	TRBV10-1	TRBJ2-1	-	CASSINRVNEQFF	TGCGCCAGCAGTATCAACAGGGTAAATGAGCAGTTCTTC
-	TRBV7-2	TRBJ2-1	TRBD2	CASSLALTSGRALSSYNEQFF	TGTGCCAGCAGCTTAGCTCTGACTAGCGGGAGGGCCCTGAGCTCCTACAATGAGCAGTTCTTC
few	TRBV5-5	TRBJ1-6	TRBD1	CASSLGTGGWNSPLHF	TGTGCCAGCAGCTTGGGAACAGGGGGCTGGAATTCACCCCTCCACTTT
-	TRBV6-5	TRBJ2-7	-	CASSFYPLYEQYF	TGTGCCAGCAGTTTTTACCCCCTCTACGAGCAGTACTTC
-	TRBV6-6	TRBJ1-2	-	CASSLAPGPGNGYTF	TGTGCCAGCAGTTTAGCCCCTGGTCCGGGGAATGGCTACACCTTC
-	TRBV19	TRBJ2-2	-	CASTPMGDTGELFF	TGTGCCAGTACCCCCATGGGAGACACCGGGGAGCTGTTTTTT
-	TRBV6-1	TRBJ2-1	-	CASRGDGPYNEQFF	TGTGCCAGCAGAGGGGATGGCCCCTACAATGAGCAGTTCTTC
-	TRBV7-9	TRBJ1-1	-	CASSVSSLDEAFF	TGTGCCAGCAGCGTTAGTTCCCTAGATGAAGCTTTCTTT
-	TRBV5-5	TRBJ2-7	-	CASSLAGSGRYYEQYF	TGTGCCAGCAGCTTGGCCGGGTCAGGACGATACTACGAGCAGTACTTC
once	TRBV6-5	TRBJ1-2	-	CASSYSTRHGYTF	TGTGCCAGCAGTTACTCCACAAGGCATGGCTACACCTTC
-	TRBV6-1	TRBJ2-5	-	CASSEVAGLETQYF	TGTGCCAGCAGTGAAGTTGCGGGCTTGGAGACCCAGTACTTC
-	TRBV7-9	TRBJ2-3	-	CASSFRLGVGDTQYF	TGTGCCAGCAGCTTCCGTTTGGGGGTAGGGGATACGCAGTATTTT
-	TRBV7-8	TRBJ2-7	-	CASSLGAARAYEQYF	TGTGCCAGCAGCTTAGGGGCCGCGAGAGCCTACGAGCAGTACTTC
-	TRBV4-1	TRBJ2-1	TRBD1	CASSQTRGLYNEQFF	TGCGCCAGCAGCCAAACCAGGGGGCTTTACAATGAGCAGTTCTTC
-	TRBV7-6	TRBJ1-1	-	CASSLDGTPLEAFF	TGTGCCAGCAGCTTAGACGGGACACCCCTTGAAGCTTTCTTT
-	TRBV18	TRBJ1-5	-	CASSPRRINSNQPQHF	TGTGCCAGCTCACCCCGCAGGATTAATAGCAATCAGCCCCAGCATTTT
-	TRBV5-1	TRBJ2-7	-	CASSLVGDEQYF	TGCGCCAGCAGCTTGGTGGGGGACGAGCAGTACTTC
once	TRBV19	TRBJ1-2	-	CASSTRDGIYGYTF	TGTGCCAGTAGTACTCGGGACGGAATCTATGGCTACACCTTC
-	TRBV4-1	TRBJ2-4	TRBD1	CASSHRQQGAEKNIQYF	TGCGCCAGCAGCCACCGTCAGCAGGGGGCAGAGAAAAACATTCAGTACTTC
-	TRBV27	TRBJ2-7	-	CASSSSGAYEQYF	TGTGCCAGCAGTTCGAGCGGAGCCTACGAGCAGTACTTC
-	TRBV5-1	TRBJ1-4	TRBD1	CASSFDRGQVSNEKLFF	TGCGCCAGCAGCTTTGACAGGGGTCAGGTATCTAATGAAAAACTGTTTTTT
-	TRBV10-2	TRBJ2-7	TRBD1	CASSESGQGYEQYF	TGCGCCAGCAGTGAATCCGGACAGGGTTACGAGCAGTACTTC
-	TRBV2	TRBJ1-2	-	CALGEQGLVYGYTF	TGTGCCCTAGGGGAGCAGGGCCTCGTCTATGGCTACACCTTC
-	TRBV29-1	TRBJ1-2	-	CSDLTGAPYGYTF	TGCAGCGACCTGACAGGTGCCCCCTATGGCTACACCTTC
-	TRBV9	TRBJ2-3	-	CASSTSGSTDTQYF	TGTGCCAGCAGCACAAGCGGAAGCACAGATACGCAGTATTTT